Listed here is a single T cell receptor (beta chain). As yet, its antigen is unknown. This sample is part of a study of CD8 T cells in Susac syndrome. Sequencing of TCR beta was undertaken in CD8+ and CD4+ T cells derived from blood. General study results and limits: As acknowledged by the study, its TCR sequencing and HLA analysis included a relatively small number of individuals.

Random-hexamer reverse transcription was applied to roughly 0.45 to 1 ug RNA. An immunoSEQ multiplex PCR generated amplified TCR beta CDR3 products spanning 54 Vbeta and 13 Jbeta. TCRdb reprocessed the immunoSEQ multiplex PCR reads with MiXCR, giving one entry per CDR3 protein. The sample consists of about 180,000 distinct CDR3 sequences, around 96% of them appearing once. Trimming shortened V by 5 bases and J by 6 bases, and 14 bases separated the two germline ends. Germline values: CDR1 PRHDT, CDR2 FYEKMQ (reference sequence). The CDR3 covers 14 residues. The chain uses TRBV13 and TRBJ2-1, with D possibly being TRBD1 (5 bases). The receptor was isolated from a human donor with multiple sclerosis. Sequencing was performed on CD8+ T cells from PBMCs. The chain's CDR3 is CASSILQGVNEQFF. For the CDR3, the DNA is TGTGCCAGCAGCATACTCCAAGGGGTCAATGAGCAGTTCTTC.